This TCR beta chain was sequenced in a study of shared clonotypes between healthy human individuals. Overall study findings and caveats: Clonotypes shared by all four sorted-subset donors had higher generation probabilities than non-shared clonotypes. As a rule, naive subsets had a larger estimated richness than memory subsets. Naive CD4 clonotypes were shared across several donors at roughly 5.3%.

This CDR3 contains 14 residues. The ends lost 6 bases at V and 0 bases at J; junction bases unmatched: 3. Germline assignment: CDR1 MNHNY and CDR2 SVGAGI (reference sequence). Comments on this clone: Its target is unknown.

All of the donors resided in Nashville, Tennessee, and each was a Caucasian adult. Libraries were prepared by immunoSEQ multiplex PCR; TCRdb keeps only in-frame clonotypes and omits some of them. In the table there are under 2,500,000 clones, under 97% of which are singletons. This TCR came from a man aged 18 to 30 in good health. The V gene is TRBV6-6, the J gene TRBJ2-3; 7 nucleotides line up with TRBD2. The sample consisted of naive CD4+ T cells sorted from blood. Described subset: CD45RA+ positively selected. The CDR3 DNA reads TGTGCCAGCAGCCAGCGGGGAAGCACAGATACGCAGTATTTT. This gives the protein CASSQRGSTDTQYF.